Following are 28 T cell receptor beta chains from one sample sequenced in a study of blood T cell repertoires in COVID-19. The data were produced by immunoSEQ multiplex PCR, yet TCRdb's version contains in-frame clones alone and is incomplete. The data contain 140,000 or so clones, more than 75% of them singletons. The sequencing sample was made of peripheral blood. These receptors came from a man aged 50 to 60 who had recovered from COVID-19.

The chain recombines TRBV6-5 with TRBJ2-5; 8 bases are a match to TRBD2. Trimming took 6 bases from V and 5 from J; bases not matched to a gene: 11. The CDR3 runs to 15 residues. Germline values: CDR1 MNHEY, CDR2 SVGAGI. CDR3 amino acids: CASSPLRGETETQYF. Here the CDR3 DNA reads TGTGCCAGCAGCCCGCTGCGGGGGGAGACGGAGACCCAGTACTTC.

This chain uses TRBV23-1 with TRBJ2-3; a weak D match, TRBD2 (7 bases). TRBV23-1 is an ORF for which the function is uncertain. The CDR3 is 16 amino acids. Trimming shortened V by 8 bases and J by 1 base, and 19 bases separated the two germline ends. The CDR3 sequence: CASSYWGGLGTDTQYF. As DNA, the CDR3 is TGCGCCAGCTCCTATTGGGGGGGGCTGGGCACAGATACGCAGTATTTT.

The gene calls are TRBV5-1 and TRBJ1-2, with D possibly matching TRBD1 (6 bases). The ends were cut back, 1 base at V and 3 bases at J, with 10 bases in the middle. This CDR3 spans 14 amino acids. CDR1 and CDR2 from the germline V gene are SGHRS and YFSETQ. For the CDR3, the DNA is TGCGCCAGCAGCTTGCCAGGGGCGGACTATGGCTACACCTTC. As protein: CASSLPGADYGYTF.

The chain joins TRBV7-2 to TRBJ2-2, with a tentative D call TRBD1 (6 bases). Trimming shortened V by 4 bases and J by 1 base, and 16 bases separated the two germline ends. CDR3 size: 17 residues. Per the germline V gene, CDR1 is SGHTA and CDR2 is FQGNSA. The CDR3 spells CASSSIWVDRNTGELFF. For the CDR3, the DNA is TGTGCCAGCAGCTCTATATGGGTGGACAGGAACACCGGGGAGCTGTTTTTT. The full variable domain, in which reference TRBV7-2 and TRBJ2-2 provide the parts outside the CDR3, is GAGVSQSPSNKVTEKGKDVELRCDPISGHTALYWYRQSLGQGLEFLIYFQGNSAPDKSGLPSDRFSAERTGGSVSTLTIQRTQQEDSAVYLCASSSIWVDRNTGELFFGEGSRLTVL.

The V and J genes are TRBV15 and TRBJ1-1, with D possibly matching TRBD1 (5 bases). This CDR3 is built from 14 residues. CDR1 and CDR2 from the germline V gene are LNHNV and YYDKDF (reference sequence). Trimming pared 2 bases from V and 1 base from J, leaving 8 bases between. CDR3 amino acids: CATSRRQQNTEAFF. The CDR3 DNA reads as TGTGCCACCAGCAGACGACAGCAGAACACTGAAGCTTTCTTT.

The chain is built from TRBV18 and TRBJ1-2; TRBD1 matches 9 bases. CDR1 is KGHSH and CDR2 is LQKENI in the germline V gene. The CDR3 has 16 residues. V was pared by 6 bases and J by 2 bases, with 10 bases of the junction left unmatched. The CDR3 reads CASSPDDRGVNYGYTF. The CDR3 DNA reads as TGTGCCAGCTCTCCTGACGACAGGGGGGTAAACTATGGCTACACCTTC.

The rearrangement links TRBV4-3 to TRBJ1-2; no definite D call. V was trimmed by 0 bases and J by 4 bases, leaving 9 bases between them. The CDR3 loop spans 14 amino acids. CDR1 LGHNA and CDR2 YSLEER come from the germline V gene. The CDR3 DNA is TGCGCCAGCAGCCAAGACGGCCACAGCTATGGCTACACCTTC. It codes for CASSQDGHSYGYTF.

The rearrangement uses TRBV12-5 and TRBJ2-5; the match to TRBD2 covers 8 bases. This CDR3 is built from 16 residues. Per the germline V gene, CDR1 is LGHNT and CDR2 is FRNRAP. V shed 0 bases, J shed 4 bases, and the junction held 7 bases outside the gene matches. The CDR3 DNA is TGTGCTAGTGGTTTGGTACTGGTAGCGGGGATAGAGACCCAGTACTTC. It yields the protein CASGLVLVAGIETQYF. Using reference TRBV12-5 and TRBJ2-5 for the parts outside the CDR3, the full variable domain is DARVTQTPRHKVTEMGQEVTMRCQPILGHNTVFWYRQTMMQGLELLAYFRNRAPLDDSGMPKDRFSAEMPDATLATLKIQPSEPRDSAVYFCASGLVLVAGIETQYFGPGTRLLVL.

The chain joins TRBV5-5 to TRBJ2-1; tentatively, D is TRBD2 (6 bases). The CDR3 has 16 amino acids. V dropped 4 bases and J dropped 0 bases, with 14 bases sitting between them. Per the germline V gene, CDR1 is SGHKS and CDR2 is YYEKEE (reference sequence). CDR3 in DNA: TGTGCCAGCAGCCTCGGGGTGGGGGGCTCCTACAATGAGCAGTTCTTC. Protein: CASSLGVGGSYNEQFF.

This chain connects TRBV19 to TRBJ1-2; no definite D call. Trimming removed 4 bases at V and 5 bases at J, with 14 bases between. The CDR3 runs 14 residues. Per the germline V gene, CDR1 is LNHDA and CDR2 is SQIVND (reference sequence). CDR3 DNA sequence: TGTGCCAGTAGTACACGCGGCACTGCATATGGCTACACCTTC. It specifies CASSTRGTAYGYTF.

V is TRBV6-6 and J is TRBJ2-5, with D perhaps TRBD2 (7 bases). V dropped 7 bases and J dropped 1 base, with 10 bases sitting between them. This CDR3 has 13 residues. Germline-derived CDR1 and CDR2 are MNHNY and SVGAGI (reference sequence). DNA for the CDR3: TGTGCCAGCAAGGCGGGGGCCCAAGAGACCCAGTACTTC. Protein sequence: CASKAGAQETQYF.

V usage is TRBV2 and J usage is TRBJ2-7; D may be TRBD1 (5 bases). V lost 6 bases to trimming and J lost 1 base, with 13 bases between them. CDR1 is SNHLY and CDR2 is FYNNEI in the germline V gene. This CDR3 is built from 14 residues. CDR3 sequence: CASSPFSGSYEQYF. The CDR3 nucleotides are TGTGCCAGCAGCCCTTTTTCAGGGTCCTACGAGCAGTACTTC.

The gene calls are TRBV15 and TRBJ2-2, with 8 bases identical to TRBD2. The V segment lost 4 bases and the J segment 6 bases; nucleotides outside the gene matches: 7. Germline V gene data show CDR1 as LNHNV and CDR2 as YYDKDF (reference sequence). The CDR3 sequence is 15 residues long. CDR3 sequence reads: CATSNIVAGSGELFF. The CDR3 DNA follows: TGTGCCACCAGCAATATAGTAGCGGGATCCGGGGAGCTGTTTTTT.

The rearrangement joins TRBV6-6 to TRBJ2-7; 13 nucleotides agree with TRBD2. Germline V CDR1 and CDR2: MNHNY, SVGAGI (reference sequence). Trimming cost V 4 bases and J 7 bases; bases outside gene matches: 7. CDR3 length equals 15 residues. The DNA of the CDR3 is TGTGCCAGCAGTTGGACTAGCGGGGGCCTGGGGGAGCAGTACTTC. It specifies CASSWTSGGLGEQYF.

The chain recombines TRBV7-9 with TRBJ2-7, with TRBD1 matching over 9 bases. V was pared by 4 bases and J by 3 bases, with 7 bases of the junction left unmatched. CDR1 and CDR2 from the germline V gene are SEHNR and FQNEAQ (reference sequence). The CDR3 is 15 residues long. The CDR3 reads CASSSGTGKIYEQYF. The CDR3 coding sequence is TGTGCCAGCAGCTCAGGGACAGGGAAAATCTACGAGCAGTACTTC.

The chain combines TRBV27 with TRBJ1-1; TRBD1 agrees at 7 bases. Germline V gene sequence: CDR1 MNHEY, CDR2 SMNVEV (reference sequence). The CDR3 consists of 15 residues. The V and J ends lost 7 bases and 1 base, in that order; junction bases with no gene match: 9. The CDR3 loop is CASIRAGGANTEAFF. CDR3 DNA: TGTGCCAGCATTCGGGCAGGGGGAGCGAACACTGAAGCTTTCTTT.

The chain couples TRBV27 to TRBJ2-2, with D possibly matching TRBD1 (6 bases). Germline V gene sequence: CDR1 MNHEY, CDR2 SMNVEV (reference sequence). Trimming removed 10 bases at V and 5 bases at J, with 14 bases between. The CDR3 loop spans 13 amino acids. CDR3 loop: CATRNTGTGELFF. In nucleotides, the CDR3 is TGTGCCACCCGAAATACAGGGACCGGGGAGCTGTTTTTT.

The V call is TRBV4-2, the J call TRBJ2-5; TRBD2 matches 12 bases. The V gene end was trimmed by 4 bases and the J gene end by 5 bases; junction bases not matched to a gene: 8. This CDR3 has 16 amino acids. In germline, CDR1 is LGHNA, CDR2 YNFKEQ. For the CDR3, the DNA is TGTGCCAGCAGCCCCAGGGAGCTAGCGGGGGGGGAGACCCAGTACTTC. Its translation: CASSPRELAGGETQYF.

The chain uses TRBV19 and TRBJ2-3; 11 bases are shared with TRBD2. Germline CDR1 reads LNHDA; CDR2 reads SQIVND (reference sequence). The CDR3 is made up of 15 amino acids. The V and J ends lost 6 bases and 2 bases, in that order; junction bases with no gene match: 4. CDR3 bases: TGTGCCAGTAGGCTAGCGGGGGGCAACACAGATACGCAGTATTTT. Its translation is CASRLAGGNTDTQYF.

The chain employs TRBV5-5 and TRBJ2-3, with TRBD1 identical over 9 bases. V was clipped by 4 bases and J by 4 bases; unmatched bases: 4. This CDR3 region has 14 residues. Germline assignment: CDR1 SGHKS and CDR2 YYEKEE (reference sequence). The CDR3 protein is CASSGDRVADTQYF. The CDR3 DNA reads as TGTGCCAGCAGCGGGGACAGGGTTGCAGATACGCAGTATTTT.

This chain connects TRBV15 to TRBJ1-2, with D possibly matching TRBD1 (6 bases). V was shortened by 0 bases and J by 4 bases, with 12 bases between the two germline ends. This CDR3 is 15 amino acids long. The germline CDR1 and CDR2 sequences are LNHNV and YYDKDF (reference sequence). Here the CDR3 reads CATSREKGGGYGYTF. The CDR3 DNA reads as TGTGCCACCAGCAGAGAGAAGGGGGGGGGCTATGGCTACACCTTC.

The rearrangement uses TRBV6-4 and TRBJ1-5, with D possibly being TRBD1 (6 bases). The V end was cut by 5 bases, the J end by 7 bases, with 15 bases between. The CDR3 extends over 14 amino acids. Germline lookup yields CDR1 MRHNA and CDR2 SNTAGT. Written as DNA, the CDR3 is TGTGCCAGCAGTACCCACAGGGCTTACCAGCCCCAGCATTTT. Encoded protein: CASSTHRAYQPQHF.

The chain joins TRBV19 to TRBJ2-5, with 9 nucleotides matching TRBD2. This CDR3 contains 15 residues. Germline loops: CDR1 LNHDA, CDR2 SQIVND (reference sequence). With V trimmed by 6 bases and J by 4 bases, 9 bases remained unmatched. This CDR3 reads CASSLAGGPGETQYF. The CDR3 nucleotides read TGTGCCAGTAGCCTCGCGGGGGGGCCTGGAGAGACCCAGTACTTC.

CDR3 DNA: TGTGCCAGCAGCCAAGATCTCGTTGACAGCACAGCCACCGGGGAGCTGTTTTTT. This translates into CASSQDLVDSTATGELFF. This rearrangement joins TRBV14 to TRBJ2-2; maybe TRBD1 (5 bases). V was clipped by 0 bases and J by 4 bases, with 18 bases between them. The CDR3 extends over 18 amino acids. Germline V gene lookup returns CDR1 SGHDN and CDR2 FVKESK.

The genes are TRBV7-9 and TRBJ1-1, with D maybe TRBD1 (6 bases). Germline lookup yields CDR1 SEHNR and CDR2 FQNEAQ (reference sequence). The ends were cut back, 2 bases at V and 5 bases at J, with 6 bases in the middle. The CDR3 extends over 12 amino acids. The CDR3 loop is CASSLRGTEAFF. In DNA form, the CDR3 reads TGTGCCAGCAGCTTAAGGGGGACTGAAGCTTTCTTT.

This chain links TRBV18 with TRBJ2-7; 11 nucleotides match TRBD1. V trimming: 4 bases; J trimming: 5 bases; junction bases outside the gene matches: 7. Germline-derived CDR1 and CDR2 are KGHSH and LQKENI. This CDR3 has 15 residues. The DNA of the CDR3 is TGTGCCAGCTCACAAGGACAGGGGGCGAACAACGAGCAGTACTTC. This encodes CASSQGQGANNEQYF.

This clone came up once. V is TRBV7-7 and J is TRBJ2-3, with D possibly matching TRBD1 (8 bases). Trimming stripped 2 bases from V and 1 base from J, with 10 bases between. The CDR3 contains 15 residues. Per the germline V gene, CDR1 is SSHAT and CDR2 is FNYEAQ (reference sequence). The CDR3 region has the DNA TGTGCCAGCAGCTTAACAGGGGGGGGCACAGATACGCAGTATTTT. This translates into CASSLTGGGTDTQYF.

The J gene is TRBJ2-5, the V gene TRBV14, with D maybe TRBD2 (7 bases). There are 14 residues in the CDR3. Trimming left V 3 bases short and J 1 base short, with 9 bases between. Germline values: CDR1 SGHDN, CDR2 FVKESK. The chain's CDR3 is CASSQRGGQETQYF. In nucleotides, the CDR3 is TGTGCCAGCAGCCAGAGGGGGGGCCAAGAGACCCAGTACTTC.